One and the same sample provided the 2 T cell receptor beta chains below, sequenced in a study of shared clonotypes between healthy human individuals. Sequenced by immunoSEQ multiplex PCR; TCRdb stores in-frame clones only, minus some. The data contain 550,000 to 850,000 clones, around 67% of them seen just once; the ten biggest clones take up 1.5% to 2%. Sequencing used memory CD4+ T cells sorted from blood. This sample's subset: CD45RA-negative fraction. These receptor sequences come from a woman aged 25-40 years in good health.

As concerns this clone: Since a much larger clone is just one base distant, this may be a read error. Other nucleotide sequences in the sample specify the same CDR3. The rearrangement links TRBV6-4 to TRBJ2-1, with 11 bases fitting TRBD1. In germline, CDR1 is MRHNA, CDR2 SNTAGT. CDR3 length equals 14 residues. Trimming took 2 bases from V and 7 from J; bases not matched to a gene: 1. The CDR3 sequence: CASSDGTGGNEQFF. CDR3 coding DNA: TGTGCCAGCAGTGACGGGACAGGGGGGAATGAGCAGTTCTTC.

The chain links TRBV2 to TRBJ1-1; 10 bases line up with TRBD1. The V and J ends lost 11 bases and 5 bases, in that order; junction bases with no gene match: 14. Germline values: CDR1 SNHLY, CDR2 FYNNEI. This CDR3 has 15 residues. The CDR3 loop reads CAGRDRGPLGTEAFF. CDR3 coding DNA: TGTGCCGGCCGGGACAGGGGTCCTCTGGGGACTGAAGCTTTCTTT.